A selection of T cell receptor beta chains follows, all from one sample in a study of a mutant IDH1 vaccine in newly diagnosed glioma. These receptors' targets are unknown. Produced via immunoSEQ multiplex PCR; TCRdb's table is partial and in-frame only. The data contain under 40,000 clones, roughly nine tenths of them seen just once; the ten biggest clones take up around 2.2%. The specimen comprised PBMCs, sampled from a glioma patient whose treatment included an IDH1 peptide vaccine. The receptors come from a man aged 40-50 years with glioma. CDR3s include the opening cysteine and the closing phenylalanine or tryptophan. A D gene is named only where the DNA matches it firmly. Some rows mark clone size as missing; the rest say once, few, many or name a class of expanded clone.

V gene	D gene	clone size	J gene	CDR3 DNA	CDR3 protein
TRBV5-1	TRBD2	.	TRBJ2-2	TGCGCCAGCAGCGAAGGACTAGCCCACACCGGGGAGCTGTTTTTT	CASSEGLAHTGELFF
TRBV4-1	.	.	TRBJ1-6	TGCGCCAGCAGCCAAGAATCGTCCTATAATTCACCCCTCCACTTT	CASSQESSYNSPLHF
TRBV28	.	.	TRBJ2-7	TGTGCCAGCAGTTTTATACCCCCCCAGGTACAGCAGTACTTC	CASSFIPPQVQQYF
TRBV27	TRBD1	.	TRBJ1-2	TGTGCCAGCAGTTTCTCGGGACAGGGGGCCCTCTATAACTATGGCTACACCTTC	CASSFSGQGALYNYGYTF
TRBV7-9	.	.	TRBJ2-2	TGTGCCAGCAGATGGACACCGATAGCGAACACCGGGGAGCTGTTTTTT	CASRWTPIANTGELFF
TRBV30	.	once	TRBJ1-4	TGTGCCTGGAGTCGGGTAGGGGAAAAACTGTTTTTT	CAWSRVGEKLFF
TRBV11-3	.	.	TRBJ1-1	TGTGCCAGCAGCTTCCGGGGGGTCGATGAAGCTTTCTTT	CASSFRGVDEAFF
TRBV18	.	once	TRBJ2-3	TGTGCCAGCTCATTGGGGCGTCAAGATACGCAGTATTTT	CASSLGRQDTQYF
TRBV7-9	.	.	TRBJ1-4	TGTGCCAGCAGCTTAAGTCAGACTAATGAAAAACTGTTTTTT	CASSLSQTNEKLFF
TRBV29-1	TRBD2	.	TRBJ2-7	TGCAGCGTTGAAACCACCGGCGGGAGGGGGCGATTCTTC	CSVETTGGRGRFF
TRBV16	.	.	TRBJ2-3	TGTGCCAGCAGCCAATATGGAACTAGCACAGATACGCAGTATTTT	CASSQYGTSTDTQYF
TRBV5-6	TRBD2	.	TRBJ2-1	TGTGCCAGCAGCTTCCTTAGCGGGGTAAACAATGAGCAGTTCTTC	CASSFLSGVNNEQFF
TRBV7-2	.	.	TRBJ1-1	TGTGCCAGCAGCTCAACGGGAATAAACACTGAAGCTTTCTTT	CASSSTGINTEAFF
TRBV29-1	.	.	TRBJ2-1	TGCAGCGTTGAAGATTCACGGGATGAGCAGTTCTTC	CSVEDSRDEQFF
TRBV19	.	.	TRBJ2-1	TGTGCCAGTAGGCTCCAGGGAATCAATGAGCAGTTCTTC	CASRLQGINEQFF
TRBV27	.	.	TRBJ2-1	TGTGCCAGCAGTTTGAGGGGGGGCTGGAATGAGCAGTTCTTC	CASSLRGGWNEQFF
TRBV7-2	.	once	TRBJ2-1	TGTGCCAGCAGATTGGCTCCGGGGGCCTACAATGAGCAGTTCTTC	CASRLAPGAYNEQFF
TRBV29-1	.	medium-sized	TRBJ1-1	TGCAGCGCCGGATGGGACGGCTTGAACACTGAAGCTTTCTTT	CSAGWDGLNTEAFF
TRBV6-4	.	.	TRBJ2-6	TGTGCCAGCAGGGTGACGGGGCAGGGAACCTTCTCTGGGGCCAACGTCCTGACTTTC	CASRVTGQGTFSGANVLTF
TRBV29-1	TRBD2	.	TRBJ2-1	TGCAGCGGCTTACTAGCGGGAGGCCGTGGGGGCAATGAGCAGTTCTTC	CSGLLAGGRGGNEQFF
TRBV15	TRBD2	.	TRBJ2-3	TGTGCCACCAGAGGGACTAGCGGTTCAGATACGCAGTATTTT	CATRGTSGSDTQYF
TRBV28	TRBD1	.	TRBJ1-6	TGTGCCAGCAGTCCGACAGGGGTTGTGAGTCCACCCCTCCACTTT	CASSPTGVVSPPLHF
TRBV28	.	.	TRBJ1-6	TGTGCCAGCATTCCCCGCAGCTTTAATTCACCCCTCCACTTT	CASIPRSFNSPLHF
TRBV18	.	.	TRBJ1-1	TGTGCCAGCTCCCCTGGAGTAGGGGGGATCATGAACACTGAAGCTTTCTTT	CASSPGVGGIMNTEAFF
TRBV2	TRBD2	.	TRBJ2-1	TGTGCCAGCAGTGACCTCGGGGGGAATGAGCAGTTCTTC	CASSDLGGNEQFF
TRBV9	TRBD2	.	TRBJ2-7	TGTGCCAGCAGCGTAGGGCCTAGCGGAGGCTACGAGCAGTACTTC	CASSVGPSGGYEQYF
TRBV5-1	.	.	TRBJ2-2	TGCGCCAGCAGCGTTAACGGGGAAGCGGGGGAGCTGTTTTTT	CASSVNGEAGELFF
TRBV19	.	.	TRBJ1-5	TGTGCCAGTAGTATGAGCCAGGCCGGGGAGCCCCAGCATTTT	CASSMSQAGEPQHF
TRBV4-2	.	.	TRBJ2-1	TGTGCCAGCAGCCACGGGGGAGGTGGCTCCTACAATGAGCAGTTCTTC	CASSHGGGGSYNEQFF
TRBV5-1	TRBD1	.	TRBJ1-1	TGCGCCAGCAGTGGGGAGGGGACAGGCGTGAACACTGAAGCTTTCTTT	CASSGEGTGVNTEAFF
TRBV19	.	.	TRBJ1-1	TGTGCCAGTAGTATGATAAGGGGTCTAGCTGAAGCTTTCTTT	CASSMIRGLAEAFF
TRBV7-2	TRBD2	.	TRBJ2-1	TGTGCCAGCAGCTTCCCAAGCGGGAGGGCCCAAGAGCAGTTCTTC	CASSFPSGRAQEQFF
TRBV5-1	TRBD1	once	TRBJ2-3	TGCGCCAGCAGCTTCCCGGGACAGGGCACTAGCACAGATACGCAGTATTTT	CASSFPGQGTSTDTQYF
TRBV6-5	.	.	TRBJ1-1	TGTGCCAGCAGTTACAACGCCGACAGGAGGGAAAATGGGGCTTTCTTT	CASSYNADRRENGAFF
TRBV4-1	TRBD2	.	TRBJ2-1	TGCGCCAGCAGCCAACCCGGCGGGGGGGGCTCCTACAATGAGCAGTTCTTC	CASSQPGGGGSYNEQFF
TRBV6-5	TRBD1	.	TRBJ1-3	TGTGCCAGCAGTTACTCTGATGGACAGGGGGGAAACACCATATATTTT	CASSYSDGQGGNTIYF
TRBV19	TRBD2	.	TRBJ2-1	TGTGCCAGTAGTCCACGTGGTGGGCGGGGGAATGAGCAGTTCTTC	CASSPRGGRGNEQFF
TRBV11-2	TRBD1	once	TRBJ2-5	TGTGCCAGCAGCTTCAGGGGGCTGGGGGAGACCCAGTACTTC	CASSFRGLGETQYF
TRBV7-2	.	.	TRBJ2-2	TGTGCCAGCAGAACAAGGGAGAACACCGGGGAGCTGTTTTTT	CASRTRENTGELFF
TRBV2	TRBD2	.	TRBJ2-7	TGTGCCACGTCAGCTAGCGGGAAAGGCGAGCAGTACTTC	CATSASGKGEQYF
TRBV25-1	.	.	TRBJ2-7	TGTGCCAGCAGTGGAGGGCTGGCCTACGAGCAGTACTTC	CASSGGLAYEQYF
TRBV29-1	.	.	TRBJ2-6	TGCAGCGTTTACTCTGGGGCCAACGTCCTGACTTTC	CSVYSGANVLTF
TRBV19	.	.	TRBJ2-1	TGTGCCAGTAAAACTTCATCTGAGCAGTTCTTC	CASKTSSEQFF
TRBV4-3	TRBD2	.	TRBJ2-7	TGCGCCAGCAGCCAAGTAGCGGGAGGGGAGGGGCAGTACTTC	CASSQVAGGEGQYF
TRBV29-1	TRBD2	.	TRBJ2-1	TGCAGCGTTGAAGAGGTTGGGCTAGCGGGAGGCAATGAGCAGTTCTTC	CSVEEVGLAGGNEQFF
TRBV18	TRBD2	.	TRBJ2-3	TGTGCCAGCTCACCCATGACTCGAGCGGGGCCTACTAGCACAGATACGCAGTATTTT	CASSPMTRAGPTSTDTQYF
TRBV5-1	TRBD1	.	TRBJ1-1	TGCGCCAGCAGCTTGACAGGGGATGACACTGAAGCTTTCTTT	CASSLTGDDTEAFF
TRBV5-1	.	.	TRBJ2-5	TGCGCCAGCAGGCCAACAGTATCTGGCGAGACCCAGTACTTC	CASRPTVSGETQYF
TRBV4-1	.	.	TRBJ1-4	TGCGCCAGCAGCCAAGTTCCCGGTGGGAATGAAAAACTGTTTTTT	CASSQVPGGNEKLFF
TRBV19	TRBD1	.	TRBJ2-4	TGTGCCAGTAGTATTTCGACAGGGATTAAAAACATTCAGTACTTC	CASSISTGIKNIQYF
TRBV7-9	.	.	TRBJ1-2	TGTGCCAGCAGGGCGGACAGTGAGAACTATGGCTACACCTTC	CASRADSENYGYTF
TRBV5-5	TRBD2	medium-sized	TRBJ2-7	TGTGCCAGCAGCTTCGGAGCGGGAGGCCCCTGGAGCTCCTACGAGCAGTACTTC	CASSFGAGGPWSSYEQYF
TRBV5-6	TRBD1	.	TRBJ1-2	TGTGCCAGCAGCTTCTTAGAAGGACAGGGTCGTCGTGGCTACACCTTC	CASSFLEGQGRRGYTF
TRBV7-8	.	.	TRBJ1-1	TGTGCCAGCAGCTTAAGGCACCCGAACACTGAAGCTTTCTTT	CASSLRHPNTEAFF
TRBV6-6	.	.	TRBJ2-7	TGTGCCAGCAGTTACCAATCCGGGAGTATCTACGAGCAGTACTTC	CASSYQSGSIYEQYF
TRBV6-5	TRBD1	.	TRBJ2-1	TGTGCCAGCAGTTGGGGACAGCCAGACAATGAGCAGTTCTTC	CASSWGQPDNEQFF
TRBV27	.	.	TRBJ2-3	TGTGCCAGCAGTCCCCAGGGCACAGATACGCAGTATTTT	CASSPQGTDTQYF
TRBV9	TRBD1	few	TRBJ1-1	TGTGCCAGCAGCGGAAACAGGGGTAGCAACACTGAAGCTTTCTTT	CASSGNRGSNTEAFF
TRBV5-1	TRBD1	once	TRBJ1-3	TGCGCCAGCAGCTTGGCCCATCACAGGGGGGATGGAAACACCATATATTTT	CASSLAHHRGDGNTIYF
TRBV28	.	.	TRBJ2-7	TGTGCCAGCGTTACCTCCGGGACAAGAGGCTCCCACGAGCAGTACTTC	CASVTSGTRGSHEQYF